These T cell receptor beta chains were read from a single sample in a study of blood T cell repertoires in COVID-19. Data came from immunoSEQ multiplex PCR; TCRdb stores just in-frame clones and leaves some out. Here the sample spans around 13,000 clones, around 83% being singletons. Material: peripheral blood. The receptors were gathered from a man aged 35 to 55 with active or convalescent COVID-19. Each CDR3 is given with its conserved first and last residue. A D gene is named only where the DNA matches it firmly. Not every row has a clone size; where given, it reads once, few, many or a size class.

clone size: NA; CDR3 length: 20; D gene: TRBD1; J gene: TRBJ2-6; V gene: TRBV3-1/TRBV3-2; CDR3 DNA: TGTGCCAGCAGCCACTATGAGGGGGACAGGGCGAACTCTGGGGCCAACGTCCTGACTTTC; CDR3 protein: CASSHYEGDRANSGANVLTF
clone size: NA; CDR3 length: 13; D gene: NA; J gene: TRBJ2-2; V gene: TRBV9; CDR3 DNA: TGTGCCAGCAGTCGACTCGACACCGGGGAGCTGTTTTTT; CDR3 protein: CASSRLDTGELFF
clone size: NA; CDR3 length: 14; D gene: TRBD1; J gene: TRBJ1-1; V gene: TRBV19; CDR3 DNA: TGTGCCAGTACGGTCGGACAGGTTTACACTGAAGCTTTCTTT; CDR3 protein: CASTVGQVYTEAFF
clone size: NA; CDR3 length: 16; D gene: TRBD2; J gene: TRBJ2-1; V gene: TRBV3-1/TRBV3-2; CDR3 DNA: TGTGCCAGCAGCCCCCCCCTAGCGGGGGGGCCGGATGAGCAGTTCTTC; CDR3 protein: CASSPPLAGGPDEQFF
clone size: NA; CDR3 length: 17; D gene: NA; J gene: TRBJ2-7; V gene: TRBV28; CDR3 DNA: TGTGCCAGCAGTTTACAGGGGGGTGGCAGGGGCGGGTACGAGCAGTACTTC; CDR3 protein: CASSLQGGGRGGYEQYF
clone size: NA; CDR3 length: 12; D gene: NA; J gene: TRBJ2-5; V gene: TRBV11-2; CDR3 DNA: TGTGCCAGCAGTCCGTACCAAGAGACCCAGTACTTC; CDR3 protein: CASSPYQETQYF
clone size: once; CDR3 length: 19; D gene: TRBD2; J gene: TRBJ2-1; V gene: TRBV24-1; CDR3 DNA: TGTGCCACCAGTGATACGGGACTAGCGGGACCCGATGCCTACAATGAGCAGTTCTTC; CDR3 protein: CATSDTGLAGPDAYNEQFF
clone size: NA; CDR3 length: 15; D gene: TRBD1; J gene: TRBJ1-4; V gene: TRBV28; CDR3 DNA: TGTGCCAGCAGCCCCCTCCAGGGGGCTAATGAAAAACTGTTTTTT; CDR3 protein: CASSPLQGANEKLFF
clone size: NA; CDR3 length: 15; D gene: NA; J gene: TRBJ2-3; V gene: TRBV2; CDR3 DNA: TGTGCCAGCAGGCCTTACGAAGCTAGCACAGATACGCAGTATTTT; CDR3 protein: CASRPYEASTDTQYF
clone size: NA; CDR3 length: 16; D gene: NA; J gene: TRBJ2-7; V gene: TRBV2; CDR3 DNA: TGTGCCAGCAGTGGCGCCCGGGTAGGGGGTGGGGACGAGCAGTACTTC; CDR3 protein: CASSGARVGGGDEQYF
clone size: NA; CDR3 length: 15; D gene: TRBD1; J gene: TRBJ2-5; V gene: TRBV27; CDR3 DNA: TGTGCCAGCAGTTACCTCAGGGGGAACCAAGAGACCCAGTACTTC; CDR3 protein: CASSYLRGNQETQYF
clone size: once; CDR3 length: 13; D gene: NA; J gene: TRBJ2-5; V gene: TRBV24-1; CDR3 DNA: TGTGCCACCAGTGTTGGGGCTCAAGAGACCCAGTACTTC; CDR3 protein: CATSVGAQETQYF
clone size: NA; CDR3 length: 17; D gene: TRBD1; J gene: TRBJ2-7; V gene: TRBV15; CDR3 DNA: TGTGCCACCAGCAGAAACATCCGGGACAGGGGTTCCGACGAGCAGTACTTC; CDR3 protein: CATSRNIRDRGSDEQYF
clone size: NA; CDR3 length: 17; D gene: TRBD1; J gene: TRBJ2-1; V gene: TRBV7-2; CDR3 DNA: TGTGCCAGCAGCTTAGGTCCGCGACAGGGGGCCTCGGGTGAGCAGTTCTTC; CDR3 protein: CASSLGPRQGASGEQFF
clone size: NA; CDR3 length: 14; D gene: TRBD1; J gene: TRBJ1-2; V gene: TRBV29-1; CDR3 DNA: TGCAGCGTTAGCCAGGGGACAGGGAGGGATGGCTACACCTTC; CDR3 protein: CSVSQGTGRDGYTF
clone size: NA; CDR3 length: 14; D gene: NA; J gene: TRBJ2-2; V gene: TRBV6-5; CDR3 DNA: TGTGCCAGCAGTTACTCGAGCGAAGTCGGGGAGCTGTTTTTT; CDR3 protein: CASSYSSEVGELFF
clone size: NA; CDR3 length: 12; D gene: NA; J gene: TRBJ1-1; V gene: TRBV30; CDR3 DNA: TGTGCCTGGAACGGGGGGAACACTGAAGCTTTCTTT; CDR3 protein: CAWNGGNTEAFF
clone size: NA; CDR3 length: 10; D gene: NA; J gene: TRBJ1-1; V gene: TRBV12-3/TRBV12-4; CDR3 DNA: TGTGCCAGCAGCTACCATCAATCTTTCTTT; CDR3 protein: CASSYHQSFF
clone size: NA; CDR3 length: 15; D gene: TRBD1; J gene: TRBJ1-4; V gene: TRBV6-5; CDR3 DNA: TGTGCCAGCAGTTACCTAGGGGGCCCTAATGAAAAACTGTTTTTT; CDR3 protein: CASSYLGGPNEKLFF
clone size: NA; CDR3 length: 16; D gene: TRBD2; J gene: TRBJ2-1; V gene: TRBV13; CDR3 DNA: TGTGCCAGCAGCTTACGTCGGTTAGCGGGGGGCCATGAGCAGTTCTTC; CDR3 protein: CASSLRRLAGGHEQFF
clone size: NA; CDR3 length: 15; D gene: NA; J gene: TRBJ1-2; V gene: TRBV4-2; CDR3 DNA: TGTGCCAGCAGCCAAGATGCGGGAGGGTCCTATGGCTACACCTTC; CDR3 protein: CASSQDAGGSYGYTF
clone size: NA; CDR3 length: 14; D gene: NA; J gene: TRBJ2-3; V gene: TRBV7-3; CDR3 DNA: TGTGCCAGCAGCCCCTCCTTGAGCACAGATACGCAGTATTTT; CDR3 protein: CASSPSLSTDTQYF